The text below deals with one T cell receptor beta chain. Its antigen is unknown. No qualities accompany the bases; no much larger clone lies one base away. This entry comes from a study of blood T cell repertoires in COVID-19 (dated by TCRdb to the early 2020s). About the full investigation: Samples covering the acute and convalescent phases of COVID-19 were provided by collaborators in the United States, Italy and Spain. The material from the prospective study consisted of cDNA or gDNA derived from T cells, B-cell-depleted T cells, or PBMCs. Subjects who had been exposed to COVID-19, were actively infected with it, or had recovered from it provided the deeply sampled blood TCRbeta repertoires that made up the dataset. The repertoires were released in a freely available public database intended as a resource for research on the immune response to SARS-CoV-2. Samples were obtained from the ongoing ImmuneRACE study (first 160 participants) and from some 1,300 subjects provided by 6 global collaborators. Sample metadata almost always included a de-identified subject ID, COVID-19 status, age in years and sex. HLA class I and class II types, where available, came from metadata supplied by the sample provider rather than from assay-based typing.

Whole blood was collected in K2EDTA tubes by collaborating institutions according to the institutions' own protocols. For TCRbeta analysis, collaborator samples were shipped as frozen whole blood, as isolated PBMCs, or as DNA extracted from either sample type. TCRbeta CDR3 regions were amplified from genomic DNA using the immunoSEQ Assay, a bias-controlled multiplex PCR. In the original analysis: Nucleated cell counts per sample were estimated from amplification of reference gene primers within the assay. To quantify the absolute abundance of each unique TCRbeta CDR3 rearrangement, sequence reads were collapsed and filtered. Productive Simpson clonality was computed per sample as the square root of Simpson's diversity index over productive rearrangements. As stored in TCRdb, this immuneACCESS dataset retains in-frame rearrangements with V and J assigned. A fraction of the clones does not appear; measured against another copy, unresolved V genes explain less than half of the discrepancy, and the remainder lacks a known reason. Clone size and the V and J calls come from that table; the DNA yielded D and trimming. The sample table lists tens of thousands of clones, approximately 90% of them with a count of one. The ten largest clones take up approximately 23% of the sample.

Germline trimming amounts to 2 bases on V and 5 bases on J, with 4 as the count of junction bases outside the gene matches. The germline V gene sets CDR1 to MNHNS and CDR2 to SASEGT. From the cysteine up to the phenylalanine, the CDR3 has a length of 14 residues. This entry keeps only the CDR3 DNA: 42 bases, framed from base 1. General findings and caveats noted by the study authors: Clinical and demographic metadata were provided uncurated, with the amount varying by source and participant.

The rearrangement combines TRBV6-1 with TRBJ1-2, and TRBD1 aligns with 8 junction nucleotides. The sample was peripheral blood. This sequence originates from an elderly woman in a cohort sampled during active or convalescent COVID-19. The CDR3 is CASSETGGGYGYTF. The nucleotide sequence reads as follows: TGTGCCAGCAGTGAAACAGGGGGTGGATATGGCTACACCTTC.